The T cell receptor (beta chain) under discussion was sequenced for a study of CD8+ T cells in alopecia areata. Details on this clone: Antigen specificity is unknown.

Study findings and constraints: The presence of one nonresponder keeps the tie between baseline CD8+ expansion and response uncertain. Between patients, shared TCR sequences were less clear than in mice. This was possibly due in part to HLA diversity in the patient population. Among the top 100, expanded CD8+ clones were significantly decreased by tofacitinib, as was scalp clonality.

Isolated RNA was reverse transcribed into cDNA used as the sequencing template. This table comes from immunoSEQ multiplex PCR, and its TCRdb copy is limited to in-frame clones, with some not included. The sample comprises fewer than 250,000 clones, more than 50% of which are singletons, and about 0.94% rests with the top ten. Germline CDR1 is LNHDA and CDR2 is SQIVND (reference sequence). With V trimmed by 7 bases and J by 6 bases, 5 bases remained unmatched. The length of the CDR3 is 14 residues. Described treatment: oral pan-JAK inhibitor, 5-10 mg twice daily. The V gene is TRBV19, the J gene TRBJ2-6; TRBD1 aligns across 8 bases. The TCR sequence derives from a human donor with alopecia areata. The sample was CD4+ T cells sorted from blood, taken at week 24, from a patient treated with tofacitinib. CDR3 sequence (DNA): TGTGCCAGTACTAACAGGGGGATGGCCAACGTCCTGACTTTC. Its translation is CASTNRGMANVLTF.